A single sample gave rise to the 10 T cell receptor beta chains below, sequenced in a study of cytomegalovirus exposure and HLA in healthy donors. PCR employed 60 Vbeta and 13 Jbeta primers. Here immunoSEQ multiplex PCR was the method, and the copy in TCRdb shows in-frame clones only, minus some. The table lists about 89,000 clones, approximately 80% of them singletons, with approximately 2.8% in the top ten. Sequencing used PBMCs. The receptors stem from a man under 40 in good health and CMV-seronegative.

V and J are TRBV5-4 and TRBJ2-7, with 8 bases lining up with TRBD1. The CDR3 totals 14 residues. Per germline, CDR1 SGHNT and CDR2 YYREEE (reference sequence). V lost 4 bases and J lost 7; bases outside the gene matches: 10. CDR3 amino acids: CASSPLGQVGEQYF. The DNA of the CDR3 is TGTGCCAGCAGCCCGTTGGGACAGGTTGGGGAGCAGTACTTC.

V usage is TRBV2 and J usage is TRBJ2-7, with TRBD1 as a possible D gene (6 bases). This CDR3 is 13 amino acids long. Germline CDR1 SNHLY, CDR2 FYNNEI. Trimming pared 3 bases from V and 2 bases from J, leaving 8 bases between. The CDR3 DNA follows: TGTGCCAGCAGTGACAGGGGAACCTACGAGCAGTACTTC. It is translated as CASSDRGTYEQYF. The full variable domain, with the rest looked up from reference TRBV2 and TRBJ2-7, is EPEVTQTPSHQVTQMGQEVILRCVPISNHLYFYWYRQILGQKVEFLVSFYNNEISEKSEIFDDQFSVERPDGSNFTLKIRSTKLEDSAMYFCASSDRGTYEQYFGPGTRLTVT.

This clone was counted only a few times. The chain uses TRBV6-6 and TRBJ2-1, with D possibly matching TRBD2 (7 bases). The V and J ends lost 5 bases and 4 bases respectively, with 15 bases between them. Germline CDR1 reads MNHNY; CDR2 reads SVGAGI (reference sequence). The CDR3 runs 15 residues. Written as DNA, the CDR3 is TGTGCCAGCAGTACAGAAGGGGGGGCATACAATGAGCAGTTCTTC. It codes for CASSTEGGAYNEQFF.

The chain has TRBV7-8 and TRBJ2-5; 8 nucleotides match TRBD2. The J call is in doubt because the DNA end fits TRBJ2-7 better. The length of the CDR3 is 13 residues. The V gene's germline CDR1 is SGHVS and CDR2 FQNEAQ. CDR3 region: CASRGGIHYEQYF. The CDR3 coding sequence is TGTGCCAGCCGGGGGGGGATTCACTACGAGCAGTACTTC.

Worth noting for this clone: This sample also contains other DNA sequences that code for the same CDR3. In DNA form, the CDR3 reads TGTGCCAGCCGGGAAGGGGACATCGTCGGTTCACCCCTCCACTTT. This gives the protein CASREGDIVGSPLHF. The V and J genes are TRBV5-8 and TRBJ1-6; possible D gene TRBD1, 6 bases. V dropped 7 bases and J dropped 9 bases, with 20 bases sitting between them. Germline CDR1 and CDR2: SGHTS and YDEGEE. This CDR3 region has 15 residues. Full variable domain (remainder filled in from reference TRBV5-8 and TRBJ1-6): EAGVTQSPTHLIKTRGQQATLRCSPISGHTSVYWYQQALGLGLQFLLWYDEGEERNRGNFPPRFSGRQFPNYSSELNVNALELEDSALYLCASREGDIVGSPLHFGNGTRLTVT.

The chain carries TRBV30 and TRBJ2-1; TRBD1 agrees at 9 bases. After removal of 1 base from V and 6 bases from J, the junction contained 10 bases not matched to a gene. The length of the CDR3 is 16 residues. In germline, CDR1 is GTSNPN, CDR2 SVGIG (reference sequence). The CDR3, as DNA: TGTGCCTGGAGTGACGTCCCGGGACAGGGACTCAATGAGCAGTTCTTC. Amino acids: CAWSDVPGQGLNEQFF.

The chain employs TRBV5-3 and TRBJ1-2; TRBD1 agrees at 10 bases. TRBV5-3 is an open reading frame whose function is uncertain. J lost 5 bases, V lost 3 bases, and 1 base had no gene match. CDR3 size: 13 residues. The CDR3 DNA reads as TGTGCCAGAAGCTCGGGACAGGGGTATGGCTACACCTTC. Translated: CARSSGQGYGYTF.

The V gene is TRBV28, the J gene TRBJ2-7; D gene unclear. Trimming took off 3 bases at V and 0 bases at J, with 9 bases between the two ends. CDR1 is MDHEN, CDR2 SYDVKM, per germline. This CDR3 comprises 14 residues. Written as DNA, the CDR3 is TGTGCCAGCAGTTTGTTGGCGGACTCCTACGAGCAGTACTTC. Translating it yields CASSLLADSYEQYF. The complete variable domain, with remaining parts taken from reference TRBV28 and TRBJ2-7, reads DVKVTQSSRYLVKRTGEKVFLECVQDMDHENMFWYRQDPGLGLRLIYFSYDVKMKEKGDIPEGYSVSREKKERFSLILESASTNQTSMYLCASSLLADSYEQYFGPGTRLTVT.

This clone was recorded a few times. The CDR3 here is CASTRQGAGETQYF. The CDR3 DNA follows: TGTGCCAGCACCCGGCAGGGGGCTGGGGAGACCCAGTACTTC. The chain carries TRBV5-4 and TRBJ2-5; 8 bases align to TRBD1. Trimming took 6 bases from V and 5 from J; bases not matched to a gene: 9. This CDR3 region has 14 residues. Germline V gene lookup returns CDR1 SGHNT and CDR2 YYREEE (reference sequence).

The rearrangement uses TRBV28 and TRBJ2-7, with 7 bases that match TRBD2. The V gene end was trimmed by 10 bases and the J gene end by 0 bases; junction bases not matched to a gene: 9. The CDR3 sequence is 14 residues long. Germline V gives CDR1 MDHEN, CDR2 SYDVKM. The CDR3 nucleotides are TGTGCCAAACCCGGGGGGATCTCCTCCTACGAGCAGTACTTC. Amino acids: CAKPGGISSYEQYF.